The 14 T cell receptor beta chains given below trace back to one sample, sequenced in a study of CD8 T cells in ankylosing spondylitis. What these receptors recognize is not known. Broader study findings: There was a TCR beta motif, made of several highly homologous variants, that appeared characteristic of ankylosing spondylitis blood.

MiXCR, applied by TCRdb to the 5' RACE reads, yields one record per CDR3 protein. The repertoire holds under 250,000 distinct CDR3 sequences, around 7.9% seen once, with 11% to 15% in the top ten. Sequencing was performed on blood, either unsorted or a sorted T cell fraction (not recorded which). All receptors come from a male donor with ankylosing spondylitis.

This clonotype was seen many times. The chain uses TRBV5-1 and TRBJ2-1, with D unclear. The CDR3 length is 11 residues. Per germline, CDR1 SGHRS and CDR2 YFSETQ. Trimming shortened V by 1 base and J by 9 bases, and 5 bases separated the two germline ends. As DNA, the CDR3 is TGCGCCAGCAGCTTGTCGGCTGAGCAGTTCTTC. It is translated as CASSLSAEQFF.

This clonotype was recorded many times. The chain carries TRBV11-1 and TRBJ2-1; TRBD2 is a possible D gene (7 bases). This CDR3 spans 18 amino acids. Germline CDR1 is SGHAT and CDR2 is FQDESV (reference sequence). V lost 4 bases, J lost 2 bases, and 21 bases lay in between. As DNA, the CDR3 is TGTGCCAGCAGCTCTCCGACGGGGGCGGGAGTAACCTACAATGAGCAGTTCTTC. Protein: CASSSPTGAGVTYNEQFF.

The chain joins TRBV27 to TRBJ2-1, with 14 bases matching TRBD2. CDR1 and CDR2 from the germline V gene are MNHEY and SMNVEV (reference sequence). The CDR3 loop spans 15 amino acids. V shed 5 bases and J 8 bases; nucleotides not matched to a gene: 5. The CDR3 region is CASSLRLAGGDEQFF. DNA for the CDR3: TGTGCCAGCAGTCTCAGACTAGCGGGAGGGGATGAGCAGTTCTTC.

This clonotype was detected ten times or more. The V and J genes are TRBV4-3 and TRBJ2-1; no clear D. Trimming left V 0 bases short and J 0 bases short, with 6 bases between. Germline V gives CDR1 LGHNA, CDR2 YSLEER. The CDR3 extends over 15 amino acids. CDR3 in amino acids: CASSQEIRSYNEQFF. CDR3 coding DNA: TGCGCCAGCAGCCAAGAGATACGCTCCTACAATGAGCAGTTCTTC.

This clonotype was seen a handful of times. The chain combines TRBV6-1 with TRBJ2-7; D is unresolved. The CDR3 totals 11 residues. Trimming shortened V by 6 bases and J by 1 base, and 4 bases separated the two germline ends. In germline, CDR1 is MNHNS, CDR2 SASEGT. CDR3: CASRASYEQYF. The DNA of the CDR3 is TGTGCCAGCAGGGCGTCCTACGAGCAGTACTTC.

There are many counts of this clonotype. The junction shows a germline mismatch at one end, possibly a read error. V usage is TRBV20-1 and J usage is TRBJ1-1; perhaps TRBD1 as D (5 bases). Per germline, CDR1 DFQATT and CDR2 SNEGSKA (reference sequence). The CDR3 has 14 amino acids. The CDR3 here is CSAREMGGRTEAFF. CDR3 bases: TGCAGTGCTCGAGAGATGGGGGGGAGGACTGAAGCTTTCTTT.

This clonotype was seen repeatedly, ten times or more. This chain links TRBV4-3 with TRBJ2-7; D unclear. The V end lost 1 base, the J end lost 3 bases, and 7 bases lay between the germline ends. The germline V gene encodes CDR1 LGHNA and CDR2 YSLEER. This CDR3 comprises 13 residues. The CDR3, as DNA: TGCGCCAGCAGCCAAGTTGTAGACTACGAGCAGTACTTC. Translating it yields CASSQVVDYEQYF.

This clonotype has more than one count but fewer than ten. This chain links TRBV11-2 with TRBJ1-2; D gene unclear. The CDR3 covers 13 residues. Germline CDR1 is SGHAT and CDR2 is FQNNGV. The ends were cut back, 1 base at V and 8 bases at J, with 11 bases in the middle. CDR3 sequence reads: CASSLGSEEGYTF. The CDR3 DNA sequence: TGTGCCAGCAGCTTAGGCTCAGAAGAAGGCTACACCTTC.

In its sample, this clonotype was seen many times. This chain uses TRBV7-9 with TRBJ2-1; 10 positions match TRBD2. The CDR3 spans 15 residues. Germline V CDR1 and CDR2: SEHNR, FQNEAQ (reference sequence). The V gene end was trimmed by 4 bases and the J gene end by 7 bases; junction bases not matched to a gene: 7. CDR3 loop: CASSSGTSVLNEQFF. The CDR3, as DNA: TGTGCCAGCAGCTCCGGGACTAGCGTGCTGAATGAGCAGTTCTTC.

The chain employs TRBV9 and TRBJ2-1; 10 positions agree with TRBD2. The CDR3 consists of 17 residues. Germline lookup yields CDR1 SGDLS and CDR2 YYNGEE. The V gene end was trimmed by 3 bases and the J gene end by 6 bases; junction bases not matched to a gene: 12. The CDR3 reads CASSDRDSSGSGNEQFF. As DNA, the CDR3 is TGTGCCAGCAGCGACAGGGACTCTAGCGGGAGTGGCAATGAGCAGTTCTTC.

This clonotype was counted many times. CDR3 sequence reads: CASSPLGGPIHEQFF. Here the CDR3 DNA reads TGTGCCAGCAGCCCGCTAGGGGGGCCGATCCATGAGCAGTTCTTC. The V gene is TRBV12-3 or TRBV12-4, the J gene TRBJ2-1; perhaps D is TRBD1 or TRBD2 (6 bases each). This CDR3 comprises 15 residues. Between the trimmed V and J ends, which lost 6 bases and 8 bases, there was a span of 20 bases.

This clonotype was detected many times. V gene TRBV10-3 combines with J gene TRBJ1-6, with 8 bases that match TRBD1. The CDR3 consists of 14 residues. Germline V gives CDR1 ENHRY, CDR2 SYGVKD. V shed 6 bases and J 8 bases; nucleotides not matched to a gene: 6. The CDR3 loop is CAISVTGVDSPLHF. The CDR3 nucleotides read TGTGCCATCAGCGTGACAGGGGTTGATTCACCCCTCCACTTT.

The table lists this clonotype with many counts. The rearrangement joins TRBV20-1 to TRBJ2-7, with D perhaps TRBD1 (6 bases). Looked up from germline, CDR1 is DFQATT and CDR2 is SNEGSKA (reference sequence). The CDR3 runs 17 residues. Trimming cost V 3 bases and J 1 base, with 22 bases left between them. Here the CDR3 reads CSASPYGTNTMSYEQYF. The DNA for the CDR3 is TGCAGTGCTAGCCCCTACGGGACAAATACTATGTCCTACGAGCAGTACTTC.

This clonotype was seen ten or more times. This chain joins TRBV29-1 and TRBJ2-3, with 8 bases that match TRBD2. Germline V CDR1 and CDR2: SQVTM, ANQGSEA. The CDR3 consists of 16 residues. J gave up 2 bases and V 6 bases, and 13 bases lay outside the gene matches. The CDR3 DNA reads as TGCAGCGTCGTTTTGGGGGCGGGAGGCCCCACAGATACGCAGTATTTT. It encodes CSVVLGAGGPTDTQYF.